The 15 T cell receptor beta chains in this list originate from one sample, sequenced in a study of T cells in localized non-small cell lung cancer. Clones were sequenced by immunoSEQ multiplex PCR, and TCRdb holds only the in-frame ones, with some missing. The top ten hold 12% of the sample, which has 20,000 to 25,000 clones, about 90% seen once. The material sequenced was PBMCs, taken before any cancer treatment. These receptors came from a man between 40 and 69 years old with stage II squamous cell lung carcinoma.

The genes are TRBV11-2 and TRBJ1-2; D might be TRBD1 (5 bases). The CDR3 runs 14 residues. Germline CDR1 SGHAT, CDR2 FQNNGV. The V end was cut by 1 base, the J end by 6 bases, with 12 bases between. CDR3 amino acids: CASSLGRGIDGYTF. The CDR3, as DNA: TGTGCCAGCAGCTTAGGACGGGGGATCGATGGCTACACCTTC.

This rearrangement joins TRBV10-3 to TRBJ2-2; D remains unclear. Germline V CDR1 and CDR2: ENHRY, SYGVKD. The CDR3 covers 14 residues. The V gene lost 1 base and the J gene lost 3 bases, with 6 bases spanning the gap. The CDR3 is CAISEYEDTGELFF. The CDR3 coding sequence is TGTGCCATCAGTGAGTACGAAGACACCGGGGAGCTGTTTTTT.

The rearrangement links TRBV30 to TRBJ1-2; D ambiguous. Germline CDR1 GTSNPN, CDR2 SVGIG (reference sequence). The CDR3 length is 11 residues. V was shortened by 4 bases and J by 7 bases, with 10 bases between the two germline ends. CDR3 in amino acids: CAWKREGGYTF. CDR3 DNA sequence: TGTGCCTGGAAAAGGGAGGGTGGCTACACCTTC. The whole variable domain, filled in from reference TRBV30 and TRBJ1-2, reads SQTIHQWPATLVQPVGSPLSLECTVEGTSNPNLYWYRQAAGRGLQLLFYSVGIGQISSEVPQNLSASRPQDRQFILSSKKLLLSDSGFYLCAWKREGGYTFGSGTRLTVV.

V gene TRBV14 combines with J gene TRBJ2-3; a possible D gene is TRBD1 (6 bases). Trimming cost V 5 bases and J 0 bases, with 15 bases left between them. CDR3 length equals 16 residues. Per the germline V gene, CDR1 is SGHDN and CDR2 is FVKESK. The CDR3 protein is CASSDPTGLSTDTQYF. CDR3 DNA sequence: TGTGCCAGCAGCGACCCGACAGGACTCAGCACAGATACGCAGTATTTT.

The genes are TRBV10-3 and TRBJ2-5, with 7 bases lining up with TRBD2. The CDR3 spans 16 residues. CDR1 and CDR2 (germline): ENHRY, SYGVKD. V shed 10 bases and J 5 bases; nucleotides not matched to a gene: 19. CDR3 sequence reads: CATQGDPTSFSETQYF. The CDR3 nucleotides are TGTGCCACCCAGGGCGACCCGACTAGCTTCTCGGAGACCCAGTACTTC.

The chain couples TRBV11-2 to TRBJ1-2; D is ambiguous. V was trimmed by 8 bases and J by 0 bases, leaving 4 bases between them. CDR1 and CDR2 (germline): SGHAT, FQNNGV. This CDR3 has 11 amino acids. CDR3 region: CASGTNYGYTF. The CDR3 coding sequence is TGTGCCAGCGGTACTAACTATGGCTACACCTTC.

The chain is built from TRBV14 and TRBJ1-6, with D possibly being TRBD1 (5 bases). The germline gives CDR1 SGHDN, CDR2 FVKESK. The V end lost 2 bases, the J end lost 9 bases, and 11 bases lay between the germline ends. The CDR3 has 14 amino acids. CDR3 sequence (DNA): TGTGCCAGCAGCCAACGTACAGGAGGTTCACCCCTCCACTTT. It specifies CASSQRTGGSPLHF.

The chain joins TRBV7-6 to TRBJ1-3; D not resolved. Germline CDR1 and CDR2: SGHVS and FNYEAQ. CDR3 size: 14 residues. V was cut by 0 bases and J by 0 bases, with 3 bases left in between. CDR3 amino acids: CASSLALSGNTIYF. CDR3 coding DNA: TGTGCCAGCAGCTTAGCGCTCTCTGGAAACACCATATATTTT.

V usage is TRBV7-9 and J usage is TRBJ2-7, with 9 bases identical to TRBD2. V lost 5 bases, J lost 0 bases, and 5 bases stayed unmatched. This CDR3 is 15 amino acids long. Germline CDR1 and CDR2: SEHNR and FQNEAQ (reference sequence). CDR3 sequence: CASSLSGRSSYEQYF. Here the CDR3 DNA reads TGTGCCAGCAGCCTCAGCGGGAGGAGCTCCTACGAGCAGTACTTC.

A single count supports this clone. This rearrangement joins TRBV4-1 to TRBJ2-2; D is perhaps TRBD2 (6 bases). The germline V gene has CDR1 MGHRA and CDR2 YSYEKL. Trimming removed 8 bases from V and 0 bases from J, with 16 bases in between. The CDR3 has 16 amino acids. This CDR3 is CASAREQGTNTGELFF. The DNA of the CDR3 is TGCGCCAGCGCCCGGGAGCAGGGAACGAACACCGGGGAGCTGTTTTTT.

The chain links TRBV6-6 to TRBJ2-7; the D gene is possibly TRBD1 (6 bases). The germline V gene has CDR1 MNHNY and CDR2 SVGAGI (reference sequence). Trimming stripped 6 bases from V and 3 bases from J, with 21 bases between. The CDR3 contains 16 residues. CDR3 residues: CASRTGAQGSGYEQYF. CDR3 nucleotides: TGTGCCAGCAGAACAGGCGCCCAGGGGTCAGGCTACGAGCAGTACTTC.

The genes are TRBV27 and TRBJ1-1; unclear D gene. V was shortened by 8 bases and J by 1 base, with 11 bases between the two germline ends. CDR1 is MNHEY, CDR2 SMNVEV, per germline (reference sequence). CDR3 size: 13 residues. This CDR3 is CASVATGNTEAFF. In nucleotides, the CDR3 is TGTGCCAGCGTTGCGACGGGGAACACTGAAGCTTTCTTT.

In DNA, the CDR3 is TGTGCCAGCAGTGCCGGGCCTCCCTCTGGAAACACCATATATTTT. This translates into CASSAGPPSGNTIYF. The chain carries TRBV6-5 and TRBJ1-3; D uncertain. V was cut by 5 bases and J by 0 bases, with 11 bases left in between. This CDR3 is 15 amino acids long. Germline CDR1 and CDR2: MNHEY and SVGAGI.

As DNA, the CDR3 is TGTGCCAGTAGTATTCCCCGACAGACCTCTAACAATCAGCCCCAGCATTTT. Translating gives CASSIPRQTSNNQPQHF. The chain links TRBV19 to TRBJ1-5; perhaps TRBD1 as D (5 bases). Trimming took off 3 bases at V and 3 bases at J, with 18 bases between the two ends. The CDR3 is 17 residues long. Germline-derived CDR1 and CDR2 are LNHDA and SQIVND (reference sequence).

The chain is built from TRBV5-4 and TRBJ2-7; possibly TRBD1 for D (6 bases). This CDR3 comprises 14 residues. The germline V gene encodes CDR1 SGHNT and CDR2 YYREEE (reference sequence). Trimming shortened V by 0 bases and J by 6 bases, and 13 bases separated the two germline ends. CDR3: CASSLEGTSGEQYF. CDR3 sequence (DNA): TGTGCCAGCAGCTTGGAGGGGACATCGGGCGAGCAGTACTTC.